This TCR beta chain was recorded in a study of T cells in Graves' hyperthyroidism and ophthalmopathy. Duration under 3 months, a NOSPECS grade of at least 4, and a Clinical Activity Score of at least 3 characterized the ophthalmopathy patients. Amplified TCR beta CDR3 regions derived from RNA transcripts. In the first-round RT-PCR of the TCR CDR3, the HTBI primer set was used. TCRdb reprocessed the multiplex PCR reads with MiXCR, giving one entry per CDR3 protein. The data contain more than 450,000 distinct CDR3 sequences, 20% of them singletons. In its sample, this clonotype was seen many times. What it binds is not known. Study findings and constraints: In simple terms, a model built on 13 V-J features told ophthalmopathy apart from stable hyperthyroidism. Among clonotypes expanded in thyroid above 0.001, most were also found in blood. It was a median about 7.1 months before onset that the model predicted ophthalmopathy.

The CDR3 totals 15 residues. Trimming took off 4 bases at V and 5 bases at J, with 18 bases between the two ends. The V gene's germline CDR1 is SGHKS and CDR2 YYEKEE (reference sequence). The sequence came from a man aged 40-49 years with Graves' ophthalmopathy. V gene TRBV5-5 combines with J gene TRBJ2-5; no clear D gene. The sample taken for sequencing was blood. CDR3 sequence reads: CASSPTGQIGETQYF. CDR3 bases: TGTGCCAGCAGCCCGACCGGGCAAATAGGGGAGACCCAGTACTTC.